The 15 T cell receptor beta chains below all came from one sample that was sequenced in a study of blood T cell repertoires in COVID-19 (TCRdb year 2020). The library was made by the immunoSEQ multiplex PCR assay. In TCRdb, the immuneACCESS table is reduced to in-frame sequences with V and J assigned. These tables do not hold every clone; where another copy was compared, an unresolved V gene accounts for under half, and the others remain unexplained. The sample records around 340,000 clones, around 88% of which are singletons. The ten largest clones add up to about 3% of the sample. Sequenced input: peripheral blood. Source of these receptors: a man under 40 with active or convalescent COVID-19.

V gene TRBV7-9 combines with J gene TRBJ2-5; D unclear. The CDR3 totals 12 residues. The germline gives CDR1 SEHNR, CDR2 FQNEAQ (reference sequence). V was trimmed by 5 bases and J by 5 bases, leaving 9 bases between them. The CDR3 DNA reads TGTGCCAGCAGCCGAGACGGGGAGACCCAGTACTTC. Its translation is CASSRDGETQYF.

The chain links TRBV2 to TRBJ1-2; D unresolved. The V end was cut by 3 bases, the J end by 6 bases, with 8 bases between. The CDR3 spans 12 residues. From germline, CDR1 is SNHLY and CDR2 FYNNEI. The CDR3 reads CASSEMADGYTF. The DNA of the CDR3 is TGTGCCAGCAGTGAGATGGCAGATGGCTACACCTTC.

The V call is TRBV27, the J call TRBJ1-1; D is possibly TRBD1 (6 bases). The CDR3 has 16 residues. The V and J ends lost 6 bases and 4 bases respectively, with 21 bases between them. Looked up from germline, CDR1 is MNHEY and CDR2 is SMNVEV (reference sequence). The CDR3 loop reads CASRLTGNSGGTEAFF. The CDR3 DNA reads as TGTGCCAGCAGGCTCACAGGGAACTCCGGTGGCACTGAAGCTTTCTTT.

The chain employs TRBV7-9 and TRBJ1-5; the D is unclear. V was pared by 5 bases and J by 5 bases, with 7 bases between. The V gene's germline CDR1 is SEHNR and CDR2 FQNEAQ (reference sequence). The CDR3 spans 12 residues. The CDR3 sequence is CASSELDQPQHF. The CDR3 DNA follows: TGTGCCAGCAGCGAATTAGATCAGCCCCAGCATTTT.

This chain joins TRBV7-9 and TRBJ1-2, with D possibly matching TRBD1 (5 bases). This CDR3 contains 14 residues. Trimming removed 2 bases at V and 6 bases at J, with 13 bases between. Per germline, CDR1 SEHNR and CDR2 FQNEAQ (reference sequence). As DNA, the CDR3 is TGTGCCAGCAGCTTACATAAGGGGCCGGATGGCTACACCTTC. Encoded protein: CASSLHKGPDGYTF.

CDR3 loop: CASSPIAGVETQYF. Written as DNA, the CDR3 is TGTGCCAGCAGTCCAATAGCGGGAGTTGAGACCCAGTACTTC. The genes are TRBV6-6 and TRBJ2-5, with 9 bases that match TRBD2. The germline V gene has CDR1 MNHNY and CDR2 SVGAGI (reference sequence). V was clipped by 5 bases and J by 5 bases; unmatched bases: 6. The CDR3 extends over 14 amino acids.

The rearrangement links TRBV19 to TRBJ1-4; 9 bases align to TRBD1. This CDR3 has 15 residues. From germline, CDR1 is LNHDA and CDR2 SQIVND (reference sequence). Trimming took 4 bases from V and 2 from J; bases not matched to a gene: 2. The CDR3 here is CASSTGTGTNEKLFF. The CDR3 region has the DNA TGTGCCAGTAGTACTGGGACAGGGACTAATGAAAAACTGTTTTTT.

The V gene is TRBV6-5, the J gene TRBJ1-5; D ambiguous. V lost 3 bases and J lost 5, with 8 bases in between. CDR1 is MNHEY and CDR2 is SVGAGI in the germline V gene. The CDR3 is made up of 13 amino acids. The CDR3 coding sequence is TGTGCCAGCAGTTATGCGAACGATCAGCCCCAGCATTTT. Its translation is CASSYANDQPQHF.

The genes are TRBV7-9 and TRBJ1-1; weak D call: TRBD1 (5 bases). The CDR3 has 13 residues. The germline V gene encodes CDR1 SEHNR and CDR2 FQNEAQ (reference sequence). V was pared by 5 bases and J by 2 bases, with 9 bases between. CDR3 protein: CASSAGVNTEAFF. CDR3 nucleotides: TGTGCCAGCAGCGCGGGGGTTAACACTGAAGCTTTCTTT.

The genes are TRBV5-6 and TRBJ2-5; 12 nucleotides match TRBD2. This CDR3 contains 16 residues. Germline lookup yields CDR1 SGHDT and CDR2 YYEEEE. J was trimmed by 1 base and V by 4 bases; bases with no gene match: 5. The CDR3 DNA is TGTGCCAGCAGCGTGGGACTAGCGGGCATCCAAGAGACCCAGTACTTC. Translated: CASSVGLAGIQETQYF.

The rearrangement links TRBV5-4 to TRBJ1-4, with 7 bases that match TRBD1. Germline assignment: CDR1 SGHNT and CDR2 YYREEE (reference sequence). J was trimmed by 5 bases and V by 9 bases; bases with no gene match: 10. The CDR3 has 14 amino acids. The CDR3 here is CAMTSGTVNEKLFF. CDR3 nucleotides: TGTGCCATGACGTCCGGGACAGTAAATGAAAAACTGTTTTTT. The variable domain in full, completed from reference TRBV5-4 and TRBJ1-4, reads ETGVTQSPTHLIKTRGQQVTLRCSSQSGHNTVSWYQQALGQGPQFIFQYYREEENGRGNFPPRFSGLQFPNYSSELNVNALELDDSALYLCAMTSGTVNEKLFFGSGTQLSVL.

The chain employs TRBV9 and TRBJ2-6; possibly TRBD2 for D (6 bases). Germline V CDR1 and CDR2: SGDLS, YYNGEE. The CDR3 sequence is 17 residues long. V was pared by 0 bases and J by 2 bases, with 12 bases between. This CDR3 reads CASSVEPPGAGANVLTF. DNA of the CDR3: TGTGCCAGCAGCGTAGAACCCCCGGGGGCTGGGGCCAACGTCCTGACTTTC.

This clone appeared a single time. The DNA of the CDR3 is TGTGCCAGCAGTTTACTCGGAGGTTCTAATGAAAAACTGTTTTTT. Translated, it gives CASSLLGGSNEKLFF. This chain connects TRBV27 to TRBJ1-4; D uncertain. The V gene lost 2 bases and the J gene lost 3 bases, with 10 bases spanning the gap. This CDR3 is built from 15 residues. Germline V gene sequence: CDR1 MNHEY, CDR2 SMNVEV (reference sequence).

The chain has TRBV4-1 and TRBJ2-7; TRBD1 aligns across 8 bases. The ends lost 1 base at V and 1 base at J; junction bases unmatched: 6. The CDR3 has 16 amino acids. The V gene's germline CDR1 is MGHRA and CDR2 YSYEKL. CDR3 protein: CASSQGPRTGSYEQYF. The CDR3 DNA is TGCGCCAGCAGCCAAGGCCCGCGGACAGGGTCCTACGAGCAGTACTTC.

CDR3 region: CASSNGEKQGKADTQYF. In DNA, the CDR3 is TGTGCCAGCAGCAACGGAGAAAAACAGGGGAAGGCAGATACGCAGTATTTT. V usage is TRBV21-1 and J usage is TRBJ2-3; the DNA was not used to check the table's D call, TRBD1. TRBV21-1 is a listed pseudogene. This CDR3 is 17 amino acids long.